Below, 10 T cell receptor beta chains from the same sample are listed, as sequenced in a study of T cell responses to AZD1222 COVID-19 vaccine. Clones were read by immunoSEQ multiplex PCR, and TCRdb kept only the in-frame ones, dropping some. The profile shows roughly 120,000 clones, 90% to 95% of them singletons. The sample consisted of peripheral blood, taken on day 0 of AZD1222 vaccination. The receptors originated from an adult in good health.

The chain is built from TRBV29-1 and TRBJ2-1; no definite D call. Germline assignment: CDR1 SQVTM and CDR2 ANQGSEA. This CDR3 region has 16 residues. V dropped 7 bases and J dropped 0 bases, with 19 bases sitting between them. As DNA, the CDR3 is TGCAGCGGTGAGGTGGTGGCGAAAAGCTCCTACAATGAGCAGTTCTTC. Its protein product is CSGEVVAKSSYNEQFF.

The rearrangement uses TRBV7-8 and TRBJ2-7; no clear D. The germline CDR1 and CDR2 sequences are SGHVS and FQNEAQ. Trimming stripped 2 bases from V and 4 bases from J, with 9 bases between. The CDR3 runs 13 residues. In nucleotides, the CDR3 is TGTGCCAGCAGCTTAAGTAACCAGTACGAGCAGTACTTC. Amino acid sequence: CASSLSNQYEQYF.

This CDR3 is CARSLFPRPRFHYNSPLHF. The CDR3 DNA reads as TGTGCCAGAAGCTTGTTCCCTCGCCCTCGATTTCACTATAATTCACCCCTCCACTTT. The chain recombines TRBV5-3 with TRBJ1-6; D uncertain. TRBV5-3 is an open reading frame, and its role is uncertain. V was pared by 1 base and J by 3 bases, with 20 bases between. CDR3 length equals 19 residues.

The genes are TRBV21-1 and TRBJ1-5; TRBD1 reflects the table's D call only, with no check against the DNA. TRBV21-1 corresponds to a pseudogene. This CDR3 comprises 17 residues. As DNA, the CDR3 is TGTGCCAGCAGCAAGCGGGGACAGGTAATTAGCAATCAGCCCCAGCATTTT. Protein: CASSKRGQVISNQPQHF.

The gene calls are TRBV4-1 and TRBJ1-2, with a weak D call TRBD1 (6 bases). Trimming took off 1 base at V and 8 bases at J, with 14 bases between the two ends. Germline V gives CDR1 MGHRA, CDR2 YSYEKL. The length of the CDR3 is 14 residues. CDR3 in amino acids: CASSQAQGSRGYTF. As DNA, the CDR3 is TGCGCCAGCAGCCAAGCTCAGGGGTCCCGGGGCTACACCTTC.

This clone has only one observation. V usage is TRBV28 and J usage is TRBJ1-4; 8 nucleotides line up with TRBD1. Germline trimming cut 8 bases from V and 4 bases from J; bases unmatched to any gene: 6. This CDR3 has 14 residues. Germline values: CDR1 MDHEN, CDR2 SYDVKM. CDR3 amino acids: CASQTGDRNEKLFF. The DNA of the CDR3 is TGTGCCAGCCAGACAGGGGACCGTAATGAAAAACTGTTTTTT. Full variable domain (remainder filled in from reference TRBV28 and TRBJ1-4): DVKVTQSSRYLVKRTGEKVFLECVQDMDHENMFWYRQDPGLGLRLIYFSYDVKMKEKGDIPEGYSVSREKKERFSLILESASTNQTSMYLCASQTGDRNEKLFFGSGTQLSVL.

The chain uses TRBV28 and TRBJ2-3, with D possibly being TRBD2 (5 bases). The CDR3 totals 16 residues. V was cut by 10 bases and J by 2 bases, with 22 bases left in between. Germline assignment: CDR1 MDHEN and CDR2 SYDVKM. The CDR3 nucleotides are TGTGCCACCTTGGACTCTGCCGGAATCCCCACAGATACGCAGTATTTT. The encoded protein is CATLDSAGIPTDTQYF.

CDR3 sequence: CASTALGQQGTGELFF. The CDR3 DNA follows: TGTGCCAGCACCGCTCTGGGACAGCAGGGCACCGGGGAGCTGTTTTTT. The chain carries TRBV11-2 and TRBJ2-2; 7 positions agree with TRBD1. Germline CDR1 SGHAT, CDR2 FQNNGV. The CDR3 is 16 amino acids. V was clipped by 7 bases and J by 4 bases; unmatched bases: 12.

This chain connects TRBV21-1 to TRBJ2-6. TRBV21-1 is an annotated pseudogene. The CDR3 has 14 amino acids. The CDR3 here is CASSKGSGANVLTF. The DNA for the CDR3 is TGTGCCAGCAGCAAAGGGTCGGGGGCCAACGTCCTGACTTTC.

The genes are TRBV12-1 and TRBJ2-3; the D call TRBD2 from the table was never checked on the DNA. TRBV12-1 is a pseudogene locus. The CDR3 has 12 residues. The DNA for the CDR3 is TGTGCCAGCAGCTCTTACACAGATACGCAGTATTTT. This sequence encodes CASSSYTDTQYF.